These 30 T cell receptor beta chains came from one sample sequenced in a study of T-cell reconstitution after alpha-beta-depleted transplantation in children. TCRbeta library construction was performed incorporating unique molecular identifiers. TCRdb passed the PCR reads through MiXCR, listing each CDR3 protein once. The sample shows about 200,000 distinct CDR3 sequences, roughly 7% of them seen only once. This sample comprised PBMCs, obtained before TCRalphabeta/CD19-depleted stem cell transplant. The source is a boy younger than 10 with acute lymphoblastic leukemia, due to receive a stem cell transplant.

In this sample, this clonotype turned up many times. The chain recombines TRBV6-6 with TRBJ2-1; 9 nucleotides line up with TRBD1. V was pared by 4 bases and J by 8 bases, with 36 bases of the junction left unmatched. Germline CDR1 and CDR2: MNHNY and SVGAGI (reference sequence). The CDR3 is made up of 24 amino acids. The CDR3 coding sequence is TGTGCCAGCAGTTCCCTCTGGACCAGAGCTGTAACATTGTGGGGACAGGGTAGGCATTATGAGCAGTTCTTC. Amino acid sequence: CASSSLWTRAVTLWGQGRHYEQFF.

This clonotype has a count of ten or more. The chain recombines TRBV20-1 with TRBJ2-7; 14 bases map to TRBD2. V was clipped by 4 bases and J by 4 bases; unmatched bases: 12. CDR1 is DFQATT, CDR2 SNEGSKA, per germline (reference sequence). The CDR3 spans 17 residues. CDR3 sequence reads: CSAITMRGLAGVYEQYF. The CDR3, as DNA: TGCAGTGCTATCACGATGAGGGGACTAGCGGGAGTGTACGAGCAGTACTTC.

In this sample, this clonotype turned up many times. The V gene is TRBV28, the J gene TRBJ2-7; 14 bases match TRBD2. This CDR3 comprises 20 residues. Germline V gene data show CDR1 as MDHEN and CDR2 as SYDVKM. With V trimmed by 4 bases and J by 2 bases, 16 bases remained unmatched. The CDR3 sequence: CASSSIAGTSGSQGPYEQYF. The CDR3 DNA reads TGTGCCAGCAGTTCAATAGCCGGGACTAGCGGGAGTCAGGGCCCCTACGAGCAGTACTTC.

This clonotype was counted only a few times. The chain carries TRBV29-1 and TRBJ2-5; the match to TRBD2 covers 16 bases. Germline V lookup: CDR1 SQVTM, CDR2 ANQGSEA. This CDR3 has 16 residues. The V and J ends lost 3 bases and 5 bases, in that order; junction bases with no gene match: 6. The CDR3: CSVDPGLAGGRETQYF. DNA of the CDR3: TGCAGCGTTGACCCGGGACTAGCGGGAGGGCGGGAGACCCAGTACTTC.

This rearrangement joins TRBV20-1 to TRBJ1-2, with D perhaps matching TRBD1 (5 bases). The V end lost 6 bases, the J end lost 5 bases, and 16 bases lay between the germline ends. The CDR3 has 13 amino acids. Germline-derived CDR1 and CDR2 are DFQATT and SNEGSKA (reference sequence). This CDR3 reads CSATGGKTYGYTF. The CDR3 bases are TGCAGTGCCACGGGGGGGAAGACTTATGGCTACACCTTC.

The rearrangement uses TRBV5-5 and TRBJ2-7; 9 bases are a match to TRBD2. The length of the CDR3 is 16 residues. Germline values: CDR1 SGHKS, CDR2 YYEKEE (reference sequence). The V gene end was trimmed by 2 bases and the J gene end by 3 bases; junction bases not matched to a gene: 9. CDR3 nucleotide sequence: TGTGCCAGCAGCTTATCCTTAGCGGGAGACCTCTACGAGCAGTACTTC. As protein: CASSLSLAGDLYEQYF.

This clonotype appeared a few times. The chain joins TRBV6-2 or TRBV6-3 to TRBJ2-1; D is uncertain. V was pared by 4 bases and J by 6 bases, with 13 bases between. Germline V gene data show CDR1 as MNHEY and CDR2 as SVGEGT. CDR3 size: 14 residues. The CDR3 region is CASSSILEPNEQFF. In DNA, the CDR3 is TGTGCCAGCAGTTCGATACTCGAACCCAATGAGCAGTTCTTC.

This clonotype was found many times. The rearrangement uses TRBV5-1 and TRBJ2-3; D gene ambiguous. V was pared by 0 bases and J by 3 bases, with 14 bases between. Germline CDR1 reads SGHRS; CDR2 reads YFSETQ. The CDR3 runs 16 residues. As DNA, the CDR3 is TGCGCCAGCAGCTTGGCTTCAGGAAAGAGGACAGATACGCAGTATTTT. Its protein product is CASSLASGKRTDTQYF.

In regard to this clonotype: A much larger clone differs by one base, so this may be a read error. The chain couples TRBV7-6 to TRBJ2-5, with D unclear. V lost 3 bases, J lost 3 bases, and 8 bases lay in between. Germline-derived CDR1 and CDR2 are SGHVS and FNYEAQ. The CDR3 spans 13 residues. The CDR3 DNA sequence: TGTGCCAGCAGCTTGTTTCATGAAGAGACCCAGTACTTC. It encodes CASSLFHEETQYF.

In its sample, this clonotype was seen a few times. The rearrangement uses TRBV20-1 and TRBJ2-4; D remains unclear. Germline CDR1 is DFQATT and CDR2 is SNEGSKA (reference sequence). The CDR3 sequence is 20 residues long. Trimming took off 3 bases at V and 0 bases at J, with 27 bases between the two ends. This chain's CDR3 is CSASATLRPTLDLAKNIQYF. DNA of the CDR3: TGCAGTGCTAGTGCTACCCTACGACCGACGCTTGATCTAGCCAAAAACATTCAGTACTTC.

The chain combines TRBV5-1 with TRBJ1-1; tentative D call: TRBD1 (5 bases). The CDR3 has 16 amino acids. Trimming left V 2 bases short and J 2 bases short, with 16 bases between. The germline V gene has CDR1 SGHRS and CDR2 YFSETQ. The DNA of the CDR3 is TGCGCCAGCAGCTTCGTTATGGGGGGACTCAACACTGAAGCTTTCTTT. Its protein is CASSFVMGGLNTEAFF.

This clonotype occurred many times. CDR3 in amino acids: CASRAGTGNFNEQFF. CDR3 bases: TGTGCCAGCAGGGCGGGGACAGGGAATTTCAATGAGCAGTTCTTC. The chain links TRBV28 to TRBJ2-1; TRBD1 aligns across 9 bases. Per the germline V gene, CDR1 is MDHEN and CDR2 is SYDVKM. The CDR3 length is 15 residues. Trimming at V came to 6 bases and at J to 6 bases, leaving 9 bases not matched to a gene.

In its sample, this clonotype was seen many times. This chain links TRBV7-2 with TRBJ2-5; 7 bases match TRBD1. Germline lookup yields CDR1 SGHTA and CDR2 FQGNSA. With V trimmed by 5 bases and J by 7 bases, 16 bases remained unmatched. The CDR3 is made up of 16 amino acids. CDR3 coding DNA: TGTGCCAGCAGCCGAAGAGGGGCAGGGGGTTGGGTGACCCAGTACTTC. As protein: CASSRRGAGGWVTQYF.

The chain is built from TRBV10-3 and TRBJ1-2; no reliable D call. The germline V gene encodes CDR1 ENHRY and CDR2 SYGVKD. The CDR3 is 18 amino acids. Trimming pared 4 bases from V and 0 bases from J, leaving 21 bases between. The CDR3 reads CAISGAPSGRIANYGYTF. In DNA, the CDR3 is TGTGCCATCAGTGGGGCCCCTTCCGGACGGATAGCTAACTATGGCTACACCTTC.

This clonotype was recorded many times. The rearrangement links TRBV6-5 to TRBJ1-1; 7 bases map to TRBD1. The length of the CDR3 is 16 residues. Trimming removed 2 bases from V and 3 bases from J; junction bases left unmatched: 9. The germline gives CDR1 MNHEY, CDR2 SVGAGI. The chain's CDR3 is CASSYRNRGLDTEAFF. CDR3 sequence (DNA): TGTGCCAGCAGTTACCGAAACAGGGGACTGGACACTGAAGCTTTCTTT.

This clonotype occurred many times. V usage is TRBV15 and J usage is TRBJ2-6; D may be TRBD1 (8 bases). Germline CDR1 and CDR2: LNHNV and YYDKDF (reference sequence). The CDR3 contains 18 residues. Trimming left V 3 bases short and J 7 bases short, with 22 bases between. The CDR3 loop is CATSSERTGREGANVLTF. CDR3 nucleotide sequence: TGTGCCACCAGCAGCGAACGGACAGGGAGGGAGGGAGCCAACGTCCTGACTTTC.

This clonotype occurred many times. CDR3 coding DNA: TGCAGCGTTAGGGACGGGCAAGAGACCCAGTACTTC. Translation gives CSVRDGQETQYF. The chain recombines TRBV29-1 with TRBJ2-5; D tentatively fits TRBD1 or TRBD2 (5 bases each). The germline V gene encodes CDR1 SQVTM and CDR2 ANQGSEA. The CDR3 runs to 12 residues. Trimming removed 5 bases from V and 2 bases from J, with 9 bases in between.

This clonotype came up a few times. The CDR3 region is CASSQPWNTYNEQFF. In nucleotides, the CDR3 is TGTGCCAGCAGCCAACCTTGGAACACATACAATGAGCAGTTCTTC. The chain combines TRBV14 with TRBJ2-1; D is unresolved. The CDR3 loop spans 15 amino acids. Germline CDR1 is SGHDN and CDR2 is FVKESK. Trimming left V 2 bases short and J 4 bases short, with 12 bases between. The entire variable domain, with the rest obtained from reference TRBV14 and TRBJ2-1, is as follows: EAGVTQFPSHSVIEKGQTVTLRCDPISGHDNLYWYRRVMGKEIKFLLHFVKESKQDESGMPNNRFLAERTGGTYSTLKVQPAELEDSGVYFCASSQPWNTYNEQFFGPGTRLTVL.

This clonotype has at least ten counts. V usage is TRBV7-2 and J usage is TRBJ2-1, with unresolved D. This CDR3 spans 13 amino acids. The germline V gene encodes CDR1 SGHTA and CDR2 FQGNSA. V lost 3 bases to trimming and J lost 8 bases, with 11 bases between them. The CDR3 DNA reads as TGTGCCAGCAGCTTTGGACCCATGGATGAGCAGTTCTTC. Encoded protein: CASSFGPMDEQFF.

This clonotype has more than one count but fewer than ten. The chain employs TRBV28 and TRBJ1-1; TRBD1 matches at 7 bases. The germline V gene encodes CDR1 MDHEN and CDR2 SYDVKM. Trimming took 9 bases from V and 8 from J; bases not matched to a gene: 12. The CDR3 covers 13 residues. The CDR3 spells CASPTGTAPEAFF. CDR3 DNA: TGTGCCAGTCCTACCGGGACAGCGCCCGAAGCTTTCTTT.

The chain couples TRBV12-3 or TRBV12-4 to TRBJ2-1; D uncertain. The CDR3 extends over 15 amino acids. The germline V and J ends were trimmed by 6 bases and 6 bases, with 18 bases remaining between them. CDR3 coding DNA: TGTGCCAGCAGCCCGATCTCCGTCAGTTTCAATGAGCAGTTCTTC. Protein sequence: CASSPISVSFNEQFF.

Many counts were recorded for this clonotype. The V call is TRBV5-1, the J call TRBJ2-5; no clear D. This CDR3 is built from 13 residues. V lost 1 base, J lost 1 base, and 5 bases lay in between. Germline lookup yields CDR1 SGHRS and CDR2 YFSETQ. The CDR3, as DNA: TGCGCCAGCAGCTTGTTGGTCCAAGAGACCCAGTACTTC. Translating gives CASSLLVQETQYF.

This clonotype showed up just a few times. The chain recombines TRBV5-1 with TRBJ2-3; the D gene could be TRBD1 or TRBD2 (6 bases each). Trimming removed 0 bases from V and 3 bases from J, with 14 bases in between. Germline-derived CDR1 and CDR2 are SGHRS and YFSETQ. The CDR3 sequence is 16 residues long. In DNA, the CDR3 is TGCGCCAGCAGCTTGGAGGCCGGGGGCCCGACAGATACGCAGTATTTT. Translating it yields CASSLEAGGPTDTQYF.

A few counts support this clonotype. This rearrangement joins TRBV30 to TRBJ2-7, with D perhaps given as TRBD1 or TRBD2 (5 bases each). Germline CDR1 reads GTSNPN; CDR2 reads SVGIG (reference sequence). This CDR3 spans 14 amino acids. Trimming cost V 0 bases and J 0 bases, with 9 bases left between them. CDR3 residues: CAWSVGGISYEQYF. DNA for the CDR3: TGTGCCTGGAGTGTTGGGGGAATCTCCTACGAGCAGTACTTC.

The V and J genes are TRBV7-2 and TRBJ2-5; TRBD2 aligns across 8 bases. Germline V gives CDR1 SGHTA, CDR2 FQGNSA. After removal of 5 bases from V and 4 bases from J, the junction contained 12 bases not matched to a gene. This CDR3 has 16 residues. CDR3 sequence reads: CASSRPSGSKGETQYF. The CDR3 nucleotides read TGTGCCAGCAGCAGACCCAGCGGGAGTAAAGGAGAGACCCAGTACTTC.

In its sample, this clonotype was seen many times. The chain has TRBV6-2 or TRBV6-3 and TRBJ2-5; D gene ambiguous. Trimming left V 8 bases short and J 2 bases short, with 15 bases between. This CDR3 spans 14 amino acids. The germline CDR1 and CDR2 sequences are MNHEY and SVGEGT. The CDR3 reads CASDWRQGQETQYF. The CDR3 nucleotides read TGTGCCAGCGATTGGAGACAAGGGCAAGAGACCCAGTACTTC.

This clonotype showed up many times. The chain carries TRBV4-2 and TRBJ2-3; either TRBD1 or TRBD2 may supply D (6 bases each). CDR3 length: 17 residues. Germline V lookup: CDR1 LGHNA, CDR2 YNFKEQ. V lost 0 bases, J lost 1 base, and 14 bases lay in between. CDR3 residues: CASSQDEGGAGTDTQYF. The CDR3, as DNA: TGTGCCAGCAGCCAAGATGAGGGGGGAGCGGGCACAGATACGCAGTATTTT.

V usage is TRBV7-2 and J usage is TRBJ2-4; D may match TRBD1 or TRBD2 (6 bases each). The V and J ends lost 0 bases and 4 bases respectively, with 10 bases between them. Germline assignment: CDR1 SGHTA and CDR2 FQGNSA. The CDR3 runs 15 residues. CDR3 coding DNA: TGTGCCAGCAGCTTAGCGTGGGGGGCGAAAAACATTCAGTACTTC. It codes for CASSLAWGAKNIQYF.

In its sample, this clonotype was seen a few times. This chain links TRBV11-2 with TRBJ1-1; unclear D gene. V was pared by 2 bases and J by 6 bases, with 4 bases between. The length of the CDR3 is 11 residues. Germline CDR1 is SGHAT and CDR2 is FQNNGV. The CDR3 protein is CASSLLPEAFF. CDR3 nucleotides: TGTGCCAGCAGCTTACTTCCTGAAGCTTTCTTT.

The chain employs TRBV5-6 and TRBJ2-1; unclear D gene. Trimming removed 4 bases at V and 5 bases at J, with 16 bases between. Germline CDR1 and CDR2: SGHDT and YYEEEE. CDR3 size: 15 residues. DNA of the CDR3: TGTGCCAGCAGCCCGGACGGATTTACTCACAATGAGCAGTTCTTC. This encodes CASSPDGFTHNEQFF.